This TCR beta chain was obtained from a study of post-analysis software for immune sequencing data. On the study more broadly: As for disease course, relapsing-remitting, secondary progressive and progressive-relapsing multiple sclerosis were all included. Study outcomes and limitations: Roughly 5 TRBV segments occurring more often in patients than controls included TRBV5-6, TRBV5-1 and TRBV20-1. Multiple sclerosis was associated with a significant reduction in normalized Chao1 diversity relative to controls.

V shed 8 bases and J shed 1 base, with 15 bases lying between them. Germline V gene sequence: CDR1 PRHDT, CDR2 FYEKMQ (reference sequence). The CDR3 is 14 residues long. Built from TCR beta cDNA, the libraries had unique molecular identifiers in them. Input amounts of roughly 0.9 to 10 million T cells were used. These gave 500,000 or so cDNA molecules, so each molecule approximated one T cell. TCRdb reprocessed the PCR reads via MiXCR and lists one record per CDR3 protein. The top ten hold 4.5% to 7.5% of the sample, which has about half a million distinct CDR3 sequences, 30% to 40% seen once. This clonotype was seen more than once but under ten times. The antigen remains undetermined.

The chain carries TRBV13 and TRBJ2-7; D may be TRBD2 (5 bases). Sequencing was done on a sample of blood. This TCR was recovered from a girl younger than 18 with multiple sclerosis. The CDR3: CASAPRETSYEQYF. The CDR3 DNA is TGTGCCAGCGCCCCACGGGAAACTTCCTACGAGCAGTACTTC. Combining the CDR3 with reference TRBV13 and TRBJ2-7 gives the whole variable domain AAGVIQSPRHLIKEKRETATLKCYPIPRHDTVYWYQQGPGQDPQFLISFYEKMQSDKGSIPDRFSAQQFSDYHSELNMSSLELGDSALYFCASAPRETSYEQYFGPGTRLTVT.